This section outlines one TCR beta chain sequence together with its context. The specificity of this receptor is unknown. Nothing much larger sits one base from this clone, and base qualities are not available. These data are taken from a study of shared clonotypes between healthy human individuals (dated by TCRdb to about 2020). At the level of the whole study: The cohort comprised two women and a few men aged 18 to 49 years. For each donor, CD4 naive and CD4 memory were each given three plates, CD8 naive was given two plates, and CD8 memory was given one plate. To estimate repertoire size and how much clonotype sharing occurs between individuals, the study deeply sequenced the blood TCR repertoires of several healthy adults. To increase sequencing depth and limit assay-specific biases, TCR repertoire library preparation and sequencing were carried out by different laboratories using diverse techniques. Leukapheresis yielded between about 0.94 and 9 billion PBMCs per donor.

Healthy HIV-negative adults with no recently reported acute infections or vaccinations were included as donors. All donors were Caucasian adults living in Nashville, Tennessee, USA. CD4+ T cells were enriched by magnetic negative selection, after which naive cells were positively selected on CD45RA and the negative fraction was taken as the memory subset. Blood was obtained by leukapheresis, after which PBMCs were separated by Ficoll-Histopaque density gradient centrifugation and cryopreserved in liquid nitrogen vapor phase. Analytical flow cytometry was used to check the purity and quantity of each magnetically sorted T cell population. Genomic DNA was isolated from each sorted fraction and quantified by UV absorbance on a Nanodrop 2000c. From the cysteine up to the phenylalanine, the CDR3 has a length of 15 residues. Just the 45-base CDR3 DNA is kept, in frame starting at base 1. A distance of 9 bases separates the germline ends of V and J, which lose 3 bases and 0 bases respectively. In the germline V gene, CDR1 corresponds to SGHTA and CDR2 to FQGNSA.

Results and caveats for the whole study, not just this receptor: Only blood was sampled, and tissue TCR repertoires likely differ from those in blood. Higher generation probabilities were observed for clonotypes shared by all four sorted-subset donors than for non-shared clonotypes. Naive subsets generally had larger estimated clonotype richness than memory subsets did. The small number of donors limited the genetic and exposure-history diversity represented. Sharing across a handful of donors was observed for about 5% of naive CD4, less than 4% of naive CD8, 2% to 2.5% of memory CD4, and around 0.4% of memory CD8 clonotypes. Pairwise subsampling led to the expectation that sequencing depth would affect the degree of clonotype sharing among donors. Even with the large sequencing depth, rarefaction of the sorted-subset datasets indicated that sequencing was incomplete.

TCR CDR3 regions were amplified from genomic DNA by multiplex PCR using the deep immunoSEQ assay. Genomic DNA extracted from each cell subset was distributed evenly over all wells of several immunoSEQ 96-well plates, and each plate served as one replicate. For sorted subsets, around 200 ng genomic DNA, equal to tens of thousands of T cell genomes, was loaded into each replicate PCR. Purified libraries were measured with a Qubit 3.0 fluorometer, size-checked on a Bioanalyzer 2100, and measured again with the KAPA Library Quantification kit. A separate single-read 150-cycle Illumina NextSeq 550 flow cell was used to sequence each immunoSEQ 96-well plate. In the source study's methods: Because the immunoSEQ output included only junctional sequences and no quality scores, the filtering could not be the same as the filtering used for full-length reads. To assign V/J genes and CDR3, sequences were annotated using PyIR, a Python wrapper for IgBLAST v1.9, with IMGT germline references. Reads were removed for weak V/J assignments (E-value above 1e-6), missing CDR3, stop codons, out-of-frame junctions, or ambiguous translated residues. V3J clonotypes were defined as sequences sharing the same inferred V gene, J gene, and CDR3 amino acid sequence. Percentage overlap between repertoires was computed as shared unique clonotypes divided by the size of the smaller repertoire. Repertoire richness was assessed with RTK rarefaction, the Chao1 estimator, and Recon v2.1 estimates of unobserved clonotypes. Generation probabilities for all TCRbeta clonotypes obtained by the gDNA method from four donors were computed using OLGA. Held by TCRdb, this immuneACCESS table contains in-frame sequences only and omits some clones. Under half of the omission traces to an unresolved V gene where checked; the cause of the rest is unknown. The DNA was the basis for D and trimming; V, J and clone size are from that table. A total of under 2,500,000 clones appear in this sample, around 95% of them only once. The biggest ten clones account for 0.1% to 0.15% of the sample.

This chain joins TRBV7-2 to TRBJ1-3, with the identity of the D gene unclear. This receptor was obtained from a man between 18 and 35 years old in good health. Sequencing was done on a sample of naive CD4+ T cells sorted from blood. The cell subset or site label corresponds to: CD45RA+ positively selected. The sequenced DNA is TGTGCCAGCAGCTTTGGACGGCTCTCTGGAAACACCATATATTTT. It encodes CASSFGRLSGNTIYF.